This T cell receptor (beta chain) was captured by sequencing in a study of vaccination and CD4 T cells after COVID-19. For the study at large: By nasal swab PCR, the convalescent patients were SARS-CoV-2 positive, with several mild cases and one severe. Vaccination of participants consisted of two doses of either BNT162b2 or mRNA-1273 vaccine.

Sequenced with the Oncomine TCR Beta short-read assay was DNA taken from cultured CD4+ T cells. TCRdb ran MiXCR on the PCR reads and lists one entry per CDR3 protein. The sample yields around 13,000 distinct CDR3 sequences, around 21% seen once. The CDR3 totals 13 residues. The V gene's germline CDR1 is MNHNS and CDR2 SASEGT. The treatment is: roughly 11-day PBMC culture with coronavirus spike peptide pools or control peptides (ViraFEST assay). ViraFEST used peptide pools to expand antigen-specific T cells before TCR sequencing. A note on this clonotype: Its antigen is unknown. At one end, the junction sequence differs from germline, possibly due to a read error.

Sequenced material: cultured CD4+ T cells from blood. This TCR derives from a human donor with COVID-19. V usage is TRBV6-1 and J usage is TRBJ1-5, with D uncertain. In DNA form, the CDR3 reads TGTGCCAGCAGTGCCGTGGGCCCGGTCGCCCCAGCATTT. Its protein product is CASSAVGPVAPAF.